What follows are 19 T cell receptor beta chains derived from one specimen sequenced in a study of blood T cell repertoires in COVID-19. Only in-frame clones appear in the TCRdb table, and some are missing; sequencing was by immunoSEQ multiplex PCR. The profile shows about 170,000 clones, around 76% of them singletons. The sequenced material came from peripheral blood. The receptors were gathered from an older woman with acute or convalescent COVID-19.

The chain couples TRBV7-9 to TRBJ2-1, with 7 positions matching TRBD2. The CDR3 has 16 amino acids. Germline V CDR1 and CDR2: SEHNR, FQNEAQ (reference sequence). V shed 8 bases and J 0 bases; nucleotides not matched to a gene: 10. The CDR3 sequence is CASFSYSGGSYNEQFF. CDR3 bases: TGTGCCAGCTTTTCTTACTCGGGAGGCTCCTACAATGAGCAGTTCTTC.

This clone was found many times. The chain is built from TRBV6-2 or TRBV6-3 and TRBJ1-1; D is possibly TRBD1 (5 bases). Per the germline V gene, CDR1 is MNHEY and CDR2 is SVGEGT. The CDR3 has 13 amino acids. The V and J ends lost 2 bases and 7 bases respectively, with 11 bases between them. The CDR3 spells CASSYLRGSEAFF. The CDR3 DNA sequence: TGTGCCAGCAGTTACCTAAGGGGTAGTGAAGCTTTCTTT.

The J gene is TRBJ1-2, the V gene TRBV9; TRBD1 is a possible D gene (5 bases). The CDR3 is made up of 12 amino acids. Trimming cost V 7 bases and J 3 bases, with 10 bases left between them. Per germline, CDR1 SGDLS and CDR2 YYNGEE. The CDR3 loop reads CASWRGDYGYTF. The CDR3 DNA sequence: TGTGCCAGCTGGCGGGGGGACTATGGCTACACCTTC.

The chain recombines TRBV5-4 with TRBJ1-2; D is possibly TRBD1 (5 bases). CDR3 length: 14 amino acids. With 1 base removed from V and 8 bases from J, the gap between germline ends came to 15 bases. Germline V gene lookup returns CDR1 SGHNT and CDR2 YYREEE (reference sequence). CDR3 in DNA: TGTGCCAGCAGCTTGATTGCGGGGACCGGCGGCTACACCTTC. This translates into CASSLIAGTGGYTF.

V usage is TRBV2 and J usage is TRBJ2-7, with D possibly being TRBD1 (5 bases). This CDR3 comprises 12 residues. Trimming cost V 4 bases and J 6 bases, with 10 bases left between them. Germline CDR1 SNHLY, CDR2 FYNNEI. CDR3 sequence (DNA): TGTGCCAGCAGTGTAGGGGAAAGCGAGCAGTACTTC. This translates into CASSVGESEQYF.

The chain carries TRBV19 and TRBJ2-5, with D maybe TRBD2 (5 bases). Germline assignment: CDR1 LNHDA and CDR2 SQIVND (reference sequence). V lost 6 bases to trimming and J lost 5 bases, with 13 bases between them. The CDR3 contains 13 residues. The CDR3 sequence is CASRAGPGETQYF. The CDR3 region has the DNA TGTGCCAGTAGGGCAGGACCGGGGGAGACCCAGTACTTC.

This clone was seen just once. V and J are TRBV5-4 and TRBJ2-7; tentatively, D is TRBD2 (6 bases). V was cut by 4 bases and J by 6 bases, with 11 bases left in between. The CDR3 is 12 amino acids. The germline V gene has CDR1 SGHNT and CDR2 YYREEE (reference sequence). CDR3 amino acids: CASSGDSAEQYF. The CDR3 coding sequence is TGTGCCAGCAGCGGGGACTCGGCCGAGCAGTACTTC.

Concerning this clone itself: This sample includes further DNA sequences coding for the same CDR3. CDR3 sequence: CAISTDSNYGYTF. CDR3 DNA sequence: TGTGCCATCAGTACCGACAGTAACTATGGCTACACCTTC. V and J are TRBV10-3 and TRBJ1-2; D may be TRBD1 (5 bases). The germline V gene has CDR1 ENHRY and CDR2 SYGVKD. The CDR3 totals 13 residues. Trimming left V 5 bases short and J 1 base short, with 8 bases between.

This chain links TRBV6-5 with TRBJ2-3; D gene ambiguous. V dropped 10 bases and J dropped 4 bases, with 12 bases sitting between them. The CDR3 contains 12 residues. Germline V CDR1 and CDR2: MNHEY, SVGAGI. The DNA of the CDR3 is TGTGCCACCGGCAGGTCACCAGATACGCAGTATTTT. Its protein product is CATGRSPDTQYF.

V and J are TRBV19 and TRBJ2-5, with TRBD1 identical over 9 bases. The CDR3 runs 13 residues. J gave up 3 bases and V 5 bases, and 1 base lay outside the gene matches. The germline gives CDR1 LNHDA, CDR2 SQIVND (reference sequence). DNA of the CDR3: TGTGCCAGTAGTGGGGACAGGGAAGAGACCCAGTACTTC. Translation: CASSGDREETQYF.

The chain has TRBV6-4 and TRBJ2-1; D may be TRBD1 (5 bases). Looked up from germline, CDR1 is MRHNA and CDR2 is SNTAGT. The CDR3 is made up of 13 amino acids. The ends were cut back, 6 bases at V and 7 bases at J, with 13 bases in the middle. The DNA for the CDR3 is TGTGCCAGCAGAGGTCACCAGGGAAATGAGCAGTTCTTC. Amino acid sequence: CASRGHQGNEQFF.

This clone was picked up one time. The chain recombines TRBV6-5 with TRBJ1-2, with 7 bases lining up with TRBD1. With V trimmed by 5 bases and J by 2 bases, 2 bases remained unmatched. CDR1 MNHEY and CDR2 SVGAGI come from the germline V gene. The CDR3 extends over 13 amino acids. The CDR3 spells CASSPTGNYGYTF. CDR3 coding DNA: TGTGCCAGCAGTCCGACAGGGAACTATGGCTACACCTTC.

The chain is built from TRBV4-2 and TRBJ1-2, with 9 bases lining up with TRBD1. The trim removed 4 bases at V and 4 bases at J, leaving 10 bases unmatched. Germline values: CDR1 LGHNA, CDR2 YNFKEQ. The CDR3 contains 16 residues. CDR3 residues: CASSPRDRDPLYGYTF. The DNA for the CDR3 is TGTGCCAGCAGCCCCCGGGACAGGGACCCCCTCTATGGCTACACCTTC.

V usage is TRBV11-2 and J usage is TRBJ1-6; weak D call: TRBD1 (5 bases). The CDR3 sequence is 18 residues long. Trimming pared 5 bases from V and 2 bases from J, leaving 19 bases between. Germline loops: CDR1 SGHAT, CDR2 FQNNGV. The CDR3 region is CASSAKLRGGTYNSPLHF. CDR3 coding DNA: TGTGCCAGCAGCGCAAAACTCCGGGGGGGAACCTATAATTCACCCCTCCACTTT.

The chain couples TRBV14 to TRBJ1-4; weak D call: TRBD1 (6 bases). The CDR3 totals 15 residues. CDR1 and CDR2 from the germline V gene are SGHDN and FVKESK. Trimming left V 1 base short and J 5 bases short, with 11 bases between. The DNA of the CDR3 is TGTGCCAGCAGCCAAGTAGGACAGCCCAATGAAAAACTGTTTTTT. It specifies CASSQVGQPNEKLFF.

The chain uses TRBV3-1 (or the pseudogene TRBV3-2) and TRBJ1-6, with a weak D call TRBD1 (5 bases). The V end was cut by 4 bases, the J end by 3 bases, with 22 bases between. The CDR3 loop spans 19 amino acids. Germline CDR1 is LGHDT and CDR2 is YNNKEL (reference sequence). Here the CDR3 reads CASSRNQGASRHYNSPLHF. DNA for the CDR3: TGTGCCAGCAGCCGCAATCAAGGGGCCTCCAGGCACTATAATTCACCCCTCCACTTT.

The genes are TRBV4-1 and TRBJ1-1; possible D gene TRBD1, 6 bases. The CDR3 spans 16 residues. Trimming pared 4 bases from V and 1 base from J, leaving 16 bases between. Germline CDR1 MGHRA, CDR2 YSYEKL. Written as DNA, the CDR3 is TGCGCCAGCAGCCCCCGTAGAGGCAGGGGGAACACTGAAGCTTTCTTT. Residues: CASSPRRGRGNTEAFF.

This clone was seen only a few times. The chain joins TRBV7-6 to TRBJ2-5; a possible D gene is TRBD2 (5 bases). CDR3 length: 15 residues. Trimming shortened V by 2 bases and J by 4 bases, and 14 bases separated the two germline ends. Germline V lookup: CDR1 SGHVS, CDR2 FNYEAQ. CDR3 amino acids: CASSLRGLGLETQYF. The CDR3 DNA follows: TGTGCCAGCAGCTTAAGAGGGCTGGGGTTAGAGACCCAGTACTTC.

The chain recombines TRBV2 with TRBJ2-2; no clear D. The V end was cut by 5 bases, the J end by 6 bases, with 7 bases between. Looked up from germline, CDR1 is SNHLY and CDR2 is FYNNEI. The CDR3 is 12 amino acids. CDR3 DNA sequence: TGTGCCAGCAGTCCGGTGCCCGGGGAGCTGTTTTTT. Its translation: CASSPVPGELFF.